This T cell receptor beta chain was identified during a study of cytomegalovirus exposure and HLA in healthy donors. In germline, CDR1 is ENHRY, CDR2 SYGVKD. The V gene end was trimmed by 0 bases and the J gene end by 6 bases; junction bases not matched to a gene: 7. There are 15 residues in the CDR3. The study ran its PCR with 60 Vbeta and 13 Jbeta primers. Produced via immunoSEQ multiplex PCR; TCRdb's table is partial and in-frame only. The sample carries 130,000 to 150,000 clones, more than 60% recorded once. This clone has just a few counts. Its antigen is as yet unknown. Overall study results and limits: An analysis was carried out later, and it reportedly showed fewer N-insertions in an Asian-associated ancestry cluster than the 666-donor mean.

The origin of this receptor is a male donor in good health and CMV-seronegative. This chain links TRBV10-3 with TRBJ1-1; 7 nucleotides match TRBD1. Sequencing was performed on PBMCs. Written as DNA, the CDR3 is TGTGCCATCAGTGAGTCAGGGACAGTTATTTCTGAAGCTTTCTTT. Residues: CAISESGTVISEAFF.